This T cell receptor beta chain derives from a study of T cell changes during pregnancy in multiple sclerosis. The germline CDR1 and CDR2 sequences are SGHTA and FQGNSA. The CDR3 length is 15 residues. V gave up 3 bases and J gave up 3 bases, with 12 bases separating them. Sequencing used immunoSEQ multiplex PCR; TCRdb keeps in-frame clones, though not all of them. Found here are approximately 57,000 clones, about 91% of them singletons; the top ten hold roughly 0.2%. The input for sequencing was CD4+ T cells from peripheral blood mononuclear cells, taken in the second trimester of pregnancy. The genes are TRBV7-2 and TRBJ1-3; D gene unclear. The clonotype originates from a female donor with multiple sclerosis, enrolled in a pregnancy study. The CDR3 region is CASSLFLIGGNTIYF. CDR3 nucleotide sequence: TGTGCCAGCAGCTTGTTTCTAATCGGTGGAAACACCATATATTTT. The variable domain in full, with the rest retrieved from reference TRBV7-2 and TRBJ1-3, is GAGVSQSPSNKVTEKGKDVELRCDPISGHTALYWYRQSLGQGLEFLIYFQGNSAPDKSGLPSDRFSAERTGGSVSTLTIQRTQQEDSAVYLCASSLFLIGGNTIYFGEGSWLTVV.